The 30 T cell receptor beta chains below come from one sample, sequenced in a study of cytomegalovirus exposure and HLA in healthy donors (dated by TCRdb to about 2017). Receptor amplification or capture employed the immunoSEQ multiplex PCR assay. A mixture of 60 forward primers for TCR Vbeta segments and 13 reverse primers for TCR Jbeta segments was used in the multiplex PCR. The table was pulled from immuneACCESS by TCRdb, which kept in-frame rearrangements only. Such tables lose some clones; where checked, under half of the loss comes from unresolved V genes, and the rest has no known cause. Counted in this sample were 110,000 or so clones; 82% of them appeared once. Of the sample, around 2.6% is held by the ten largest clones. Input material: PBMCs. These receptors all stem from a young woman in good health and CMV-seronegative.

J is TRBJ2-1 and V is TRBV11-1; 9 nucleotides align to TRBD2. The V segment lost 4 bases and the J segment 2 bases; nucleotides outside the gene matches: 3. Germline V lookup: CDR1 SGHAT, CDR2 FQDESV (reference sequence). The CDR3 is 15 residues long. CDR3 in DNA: TGTGCCAGCAGCTCGACTAGCGGAGCCTACAATGAGCAGTTCTTC. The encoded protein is CASSSTSGAYNEQFF.

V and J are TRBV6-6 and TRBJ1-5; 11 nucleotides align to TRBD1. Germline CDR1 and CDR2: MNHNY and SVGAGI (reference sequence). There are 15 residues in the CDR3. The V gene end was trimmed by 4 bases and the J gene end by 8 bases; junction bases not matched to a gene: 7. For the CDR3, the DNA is TGTGCCAGCAGTTCCGTCGGACAGGGGGCTAAGCCCCAGCATTTT. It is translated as CASSSVGQGAKPQHF.

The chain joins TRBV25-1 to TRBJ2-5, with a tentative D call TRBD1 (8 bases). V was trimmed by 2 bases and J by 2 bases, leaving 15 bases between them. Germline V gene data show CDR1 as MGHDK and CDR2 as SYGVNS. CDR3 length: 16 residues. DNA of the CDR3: TGTGCCAGCAGTGAACTTACAGGGGGGGGTCAAGAGACCCAGTACTTC. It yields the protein CASSELTGGGQETQYF.

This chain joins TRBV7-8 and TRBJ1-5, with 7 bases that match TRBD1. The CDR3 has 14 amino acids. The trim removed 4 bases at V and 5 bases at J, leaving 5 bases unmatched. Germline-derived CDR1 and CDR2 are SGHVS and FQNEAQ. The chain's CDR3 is CASSWRGQDQPQHF. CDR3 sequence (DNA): TGTGCCAGCAGCTGGAGGGGGCAGGATCAGCCCCAGCATTTT.

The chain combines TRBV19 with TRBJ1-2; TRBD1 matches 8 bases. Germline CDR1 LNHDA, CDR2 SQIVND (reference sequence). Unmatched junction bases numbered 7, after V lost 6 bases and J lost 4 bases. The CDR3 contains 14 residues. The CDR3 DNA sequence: TGTGCCAGTAGGAGGGGACAGGAACTCTATGGCTACACCTTC. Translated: CASRRGQELYGYTF.

The CDR3 sequence is CASRSLASGTDTQYF. CDR3 coding DNA: TGTGCCAGCAGGTCCCTAGCGTCGGGCACAGATACGCAGTATTTT. The genes are TRBV6-1 and TRBJ2-3; D may be TRBD2 (6 bases). With 6 bases removed from V and 1 base from J, the gap between germline ends came to 14 bases. CDR3 length: 15 amino acids. The germline V gene encodes CDR1 MNHNS and CDR2 SASEGT.

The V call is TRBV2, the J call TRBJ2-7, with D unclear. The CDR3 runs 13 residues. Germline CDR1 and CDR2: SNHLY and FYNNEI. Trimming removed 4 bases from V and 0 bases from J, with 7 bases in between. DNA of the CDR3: TGTGCCAGCAGTGGCCTGAGCTCCTACGAGCAGTACTTC. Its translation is CASSGLSSYEQYF.

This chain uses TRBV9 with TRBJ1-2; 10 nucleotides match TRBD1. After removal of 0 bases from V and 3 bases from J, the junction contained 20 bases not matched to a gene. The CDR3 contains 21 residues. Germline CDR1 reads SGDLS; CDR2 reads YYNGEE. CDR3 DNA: TGTGCCAGCAGCGTAGTATCTGGGGAGGACAGGGGGGAACCTCGGTACTATGGCTACACCTTC. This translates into CASSVVSGEDRGEPRYYGYTF. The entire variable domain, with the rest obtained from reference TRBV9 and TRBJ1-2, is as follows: DSGVTQTPKHLITATGQRVTLRCSPRSGDLSVYWYQQSLDQGLQFLIQYYNGEERAKGNILERFSAQQFPDLHSELNLSSLELGDSALYFCASSVVSGEDRGEPRYYGYTFGSGTRLTVV.

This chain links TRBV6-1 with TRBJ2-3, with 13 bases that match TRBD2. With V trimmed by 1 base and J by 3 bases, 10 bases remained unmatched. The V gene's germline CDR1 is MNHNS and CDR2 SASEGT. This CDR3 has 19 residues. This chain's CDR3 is CASSEGAGRLAGGTDTQYF. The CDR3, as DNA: TGTGCCAGCAGTGAAGGGGCAGGACGACTAGCGGGAGGAACAGATACGCAGTATTTT.

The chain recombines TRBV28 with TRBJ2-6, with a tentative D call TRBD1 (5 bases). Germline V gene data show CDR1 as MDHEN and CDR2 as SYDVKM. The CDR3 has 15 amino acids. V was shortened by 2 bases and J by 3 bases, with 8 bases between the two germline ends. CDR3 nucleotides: TGTGCCAGCAGTTTACCAGGGTATGGGGCCAACGTCCTGACTTTC. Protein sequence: CASSLPGYGANVLTF.

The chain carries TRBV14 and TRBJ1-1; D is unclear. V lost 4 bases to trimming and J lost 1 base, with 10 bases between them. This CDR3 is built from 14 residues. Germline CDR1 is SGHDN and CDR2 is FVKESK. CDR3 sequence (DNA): TGTGCCAGCAGCCCAGAAGGGAGGAACACTGAAGCTTTCTTT. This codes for CASSPEGRNTEAFF.

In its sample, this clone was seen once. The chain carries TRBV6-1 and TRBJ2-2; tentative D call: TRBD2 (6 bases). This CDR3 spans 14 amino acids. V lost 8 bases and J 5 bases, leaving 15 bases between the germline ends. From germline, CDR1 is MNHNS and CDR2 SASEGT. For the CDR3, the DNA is TGTGCCAGCGGAGGGGAGTTTGGTACCGGGGAGCTGTTTTTT. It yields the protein CASGGEFGTGELFF.

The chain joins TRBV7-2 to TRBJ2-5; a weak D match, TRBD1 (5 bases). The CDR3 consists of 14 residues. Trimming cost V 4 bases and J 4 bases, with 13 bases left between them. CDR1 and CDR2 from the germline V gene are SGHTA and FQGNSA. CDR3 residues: CASSSPGRGETQYF. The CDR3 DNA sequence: TGTGCCAGCAGCTCGCCTGGAAGGGGAGAGACCCAGTACTTC.

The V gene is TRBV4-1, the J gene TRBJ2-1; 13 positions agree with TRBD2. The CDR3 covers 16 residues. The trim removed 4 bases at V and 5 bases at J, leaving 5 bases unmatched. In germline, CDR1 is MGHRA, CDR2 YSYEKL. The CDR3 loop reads CASSRLLAGGDNEQFF. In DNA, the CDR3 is TGCGCCAGCAGCCGACTACTAGCGGGAGGGGACAATGAGCAGTTCTTC.

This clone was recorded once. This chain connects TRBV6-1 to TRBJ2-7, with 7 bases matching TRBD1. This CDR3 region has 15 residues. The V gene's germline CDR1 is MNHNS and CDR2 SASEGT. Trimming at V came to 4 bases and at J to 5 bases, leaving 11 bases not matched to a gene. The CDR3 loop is CASSGPTGRNDEQYF. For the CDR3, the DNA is TGTGCCAGCAGTGGGCCGACAGGGAGAAACGACGAGCAGTACTTC.

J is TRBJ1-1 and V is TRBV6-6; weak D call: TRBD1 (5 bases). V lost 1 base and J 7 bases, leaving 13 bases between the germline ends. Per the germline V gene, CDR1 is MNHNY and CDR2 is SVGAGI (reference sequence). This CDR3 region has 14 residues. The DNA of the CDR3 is TGTGCCAGCAGTTACTTAGACCTAACAGGTGAAGCTTTCTTT. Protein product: CASSYLDLTGEAFF.

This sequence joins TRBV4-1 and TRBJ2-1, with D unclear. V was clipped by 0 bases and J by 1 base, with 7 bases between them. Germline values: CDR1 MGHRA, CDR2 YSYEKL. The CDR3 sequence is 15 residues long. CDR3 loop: CASSQDDLSYNEQFF. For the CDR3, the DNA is TGCGCCAGCAGCCAAGACGATCTATCCTACAATGAGCAGTTCTTC.

The CDR3 spells CASSLIGGTEAFF. DNA of the CDR3: TGTGCCAGCAGCTTGATCGGGGGCACTGAAGCTTTCTTT. The chain has TRBV5-6 and TRBJ1-1; a weak D match, TRBD1 (5 bases). Germline values: CDR1 SGHDT, CDR2 YYEEEE. V lost 1 base to trimming and J lost 4 bases, with 8 bases between them. This CDR3 contains 13 residues.

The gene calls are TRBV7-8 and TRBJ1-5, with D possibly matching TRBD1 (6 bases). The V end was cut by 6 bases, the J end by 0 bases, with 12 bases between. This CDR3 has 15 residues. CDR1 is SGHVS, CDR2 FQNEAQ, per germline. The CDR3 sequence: CASRLTGYSNQPQHF. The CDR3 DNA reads TGTGCCAGCAGACTAACAGGGTATAGCAATCAGCCCCAGCATTTT.

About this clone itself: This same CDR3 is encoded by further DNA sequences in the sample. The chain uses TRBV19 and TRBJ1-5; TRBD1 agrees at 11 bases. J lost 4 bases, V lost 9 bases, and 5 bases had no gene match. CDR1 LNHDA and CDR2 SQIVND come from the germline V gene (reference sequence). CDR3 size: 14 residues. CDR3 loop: CASSGTGGNQPQHF. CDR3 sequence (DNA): TGTGCCAGCTCCGGGACAGGGGGAAATCAGCCCCAGCATTTT.

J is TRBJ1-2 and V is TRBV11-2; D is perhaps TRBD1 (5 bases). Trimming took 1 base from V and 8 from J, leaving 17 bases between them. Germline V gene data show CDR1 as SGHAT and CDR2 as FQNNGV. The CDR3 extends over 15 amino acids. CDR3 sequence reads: CASSLVGGEKEGYTF. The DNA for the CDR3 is TGTGCCAGCAGCTTAGTCGGGGGGGAAAAAGAGGGCTACACCTTC. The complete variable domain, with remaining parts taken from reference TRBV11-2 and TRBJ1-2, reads EAGVAQSPRYKIIEKRQSVAFWCNPISGHATLYWYQQILGQGPKLLIQFQNNGVVDDSQLPKDRFSAERLKGVDSTLKIQPAKLEDSAVYLCASSLVGGEKEGYTFGSGTRLTVV.

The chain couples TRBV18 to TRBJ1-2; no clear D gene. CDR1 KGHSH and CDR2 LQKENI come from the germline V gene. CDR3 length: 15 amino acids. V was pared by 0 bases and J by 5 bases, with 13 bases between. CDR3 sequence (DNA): TGTGCCAGCTCACCACCGGAGACTCGCGGATATGGCTACACCTTC. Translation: CASSPPETRGYGYTF.

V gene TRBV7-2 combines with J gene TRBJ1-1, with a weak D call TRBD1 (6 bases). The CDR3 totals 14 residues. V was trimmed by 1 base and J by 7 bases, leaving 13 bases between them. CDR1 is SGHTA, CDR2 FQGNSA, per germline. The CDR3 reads CASSLGAGAYEAFF. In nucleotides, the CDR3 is TGTGCCAGCAGCTTAGGGGCGGGGGCGTATGAAGCTTTCTTT.

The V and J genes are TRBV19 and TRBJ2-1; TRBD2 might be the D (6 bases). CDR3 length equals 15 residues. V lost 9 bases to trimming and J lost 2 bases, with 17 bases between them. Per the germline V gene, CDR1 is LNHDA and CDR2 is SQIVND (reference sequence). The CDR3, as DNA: TGTGCCAGGGGGAACCATAGCGGAACCTACAATGAGCAGTTCTTC. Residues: CARGNHSGTYNEQFF.

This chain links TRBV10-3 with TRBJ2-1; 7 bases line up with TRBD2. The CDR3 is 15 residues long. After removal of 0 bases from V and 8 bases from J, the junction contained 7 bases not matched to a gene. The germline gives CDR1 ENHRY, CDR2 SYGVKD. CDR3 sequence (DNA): TGTGCCATCAGTGAGTCCGAGCGGGATGGGGATGAGCAGTTCTTC. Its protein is CAISESERDGDEQFF.

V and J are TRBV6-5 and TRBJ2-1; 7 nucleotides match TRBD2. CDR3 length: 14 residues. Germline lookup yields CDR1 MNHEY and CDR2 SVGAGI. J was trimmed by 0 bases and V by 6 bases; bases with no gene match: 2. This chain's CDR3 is CASRGDYSYNEQFF. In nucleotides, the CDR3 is TGTGCCAGCAGGGGGGACTACTCCTACAATGAGCAGTTCTTC.

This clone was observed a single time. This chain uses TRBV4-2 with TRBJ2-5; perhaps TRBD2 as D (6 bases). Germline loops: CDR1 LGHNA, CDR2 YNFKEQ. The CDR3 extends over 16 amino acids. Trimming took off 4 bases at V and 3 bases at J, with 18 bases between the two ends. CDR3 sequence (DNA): TGTGCCAGCAGCCCCGCGACGCGGGGATTGGAAGAGACCCAGTACTTC. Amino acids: CASSPATRGLEETQYF.

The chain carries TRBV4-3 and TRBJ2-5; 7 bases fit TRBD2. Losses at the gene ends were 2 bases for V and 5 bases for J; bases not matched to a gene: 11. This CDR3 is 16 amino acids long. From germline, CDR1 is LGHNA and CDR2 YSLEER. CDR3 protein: CASSQKIAWGGETQYF. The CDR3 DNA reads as TGCGCCAGCAGCCAAAAAATAGCTTGGGGAGGGGAGACCCAGTACTTC.

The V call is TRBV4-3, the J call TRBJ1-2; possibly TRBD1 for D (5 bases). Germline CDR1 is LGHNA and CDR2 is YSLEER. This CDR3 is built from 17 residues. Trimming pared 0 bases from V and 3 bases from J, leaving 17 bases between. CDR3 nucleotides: TGCGCCAGCAGCCAAGATGAGCTGGAGGGGAGGTACTATGGCTACACCTTC. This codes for CASSQDELEGRYYGYTF.

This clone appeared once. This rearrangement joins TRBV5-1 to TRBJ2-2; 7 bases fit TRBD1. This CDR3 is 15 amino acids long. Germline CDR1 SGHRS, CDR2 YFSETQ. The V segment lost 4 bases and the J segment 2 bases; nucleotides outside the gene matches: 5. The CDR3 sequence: CASSPGGQNTGELFF. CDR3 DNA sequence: TGCGCCAGCAGCCCAGGGGGACAAAACACCGGGGAGCTGTTTTTT.